These T cell receptor beta chains were read from a single sample in a study of T cell responses to AZD1222 COVID-19 vaccine. Some clones are missing from TCRdb's copy, which holds only in-frame ones; the method was immunoSEQ multiplex PCR. This sample has approximately 100,000 clones, with approximately 90% found just once. The sequenced sample was peripheral blood, obtained on day 0 of AZD1222 vaccination. Every receptor here comes from an adult in good health. Both conserved end residues are part of each CDR3. The D gene is left open where the match is weak. The listing skips clone size in some rows; elsewhere it reads once, few, many or a size class.

size,D,J,V,DNA,CDR3
-,-,TRBJ2-7,TRBV5-1,TGCGCCAGCAGCTTGGCCCCCGGGAATCAGGCTTACGAGCAGTACTTC,CASSLAPGNQAYEQYF
medium-sized,-,TRBJ1-1,TRBV5-1,TGCGCCAGCAGCTTGAGGGGCCTTAACACTGAAGCTTTCTTT,CASSLRGLNTEAFF
-,-,TRBJ2-3,TRBV28,TGTGCCAGCAGTGTGGAAAGCACAGATACGCAGTATTTT,CASSVESTDTQYF
-,-,TRBJ1-1,TRBV4-2,TGTGCCAGCAGCCAAGAGGTACGAGGCCTGAACACTGAAGCTTTCTTT,CASSQEVRGLNTEAFF
once,-,TRBJ2-7,TRBV28,TGTGCCAGCAGTCCCCGGGACCTTGGGGAGCAGTACTTC,CASSPRDLGEQYF
-,-,TRBJ2-3,TRBV15,TGTGCCACCAGCAGAGAGATTGACGGCACAGATACGCAGTATTTT,CATSREIDGTDTQYF
-,-,TRBJ1-6,TRBV3-1/TRBV3-2,TGTGCCAGCAGCCAAGCTGTACCGGGGCCCTATTATTCACCCCTCCACTTT,CASSQAVPGPYYSPLHF
-,-,TRBJ1-1,TRBV15,TGTGCCACCAGCAGAGATCGCGCCAACTTAGAAGCTTTCTTT,CATSRDRANLEAFF
once,TRBD1,TRBJ2-4,TRBV6-6,TGTGCCAGCAGGCGAACAACAGGGGGCGCTGGCAAAAACATTCAGTACTTC,CASRRTTGGAGKNIQYF
-,-,TRBJ1-2,TRBV2,TGTGCCAGCAGCTCCGCATTTGGGCGAGGCTACACCTTC,CASSSAFGRGYTF
-,-,TRBJ1-1,TRBV12-3/TRBV12-4,TGTGCCAGCAGAACTCACCGGACTGAAGCTTTCTTT,CASRTHRTEAFF
-,-,TRBJ1-2,TRBV14,TGTGCCAGCATAGCCCCCAGGGTCGGAGCTAACTATGGCTACACCTTC,CASIAPRVGANYGYTF
-,-,TRBJ2-1,TRBV5-1,TGCGCCAGCAGCTTGGCCCCAGGGACGGTCAATGAGCAGTTCTTC,CASSLAPGTVNEQFF
-,TRBD2,TRBJ2-5,TRBV7-2,TGTGCCAGCAGCCCCACTAGCGGGGGTTTAGAGACCCAGTACTTC,CASSPTSGGLETQYF
-,TRBD1,TRBJ1-2,TRBV7-2,TGTGCCAGCAGCTACAACAGGGGTAATGGCTACACCTTC,CASSYNRGNGYTF
-,TRBD2,TRBJ2-2,TRBV9,TGTGCCAGCAGCGTCCAGCGGGGGGGAGCTTCCGGGGAGCTGTTTTTT,CASSVQRGGASGELFF
-,-,TRBJ1-5,TRBV2,TGTGCCAGCAGCGGGACATCTCCGTTCGGCGGTAGCAATCAGCCCCAGCATTTT,CASSGTSPFGGSNQPQHF